The next 10 T cell receptor beta chains were all read from a single sample in a study of cytomegalovirus exposure and HLA in healthy donors. 13 Jbeta primers and 60 Vbeta primers were used for the PCR. Sequencing used immunoSEQ multiplex PCR; TCRdb keeps in-frame clones, though not all of them. The sample holds around 200,000 clones, roughly 80% seen once. The specimen sequenced was PBMCs. Receptors originate from a middle-aged man in good health and CMV-seronegative.

This clone was found a few times. The chain carries TRBV2 and TRBJ2-1, with 11 positions matching TRBD2. The J segment lost 4 bases and the V segment lost 8 bases, leaving 10 bases of the junction unmatched. Germline CDR1 SNHLY, CDR2 FYNNEI. CDR3 length equals 16 residues. The DNA for the CDR3 is TGTGCCAGCTCTAAGACTAGCGGGACGCTATACAATGAGCAGTTCTTC. This encodes CASSKTSGTLYNEQFF.

V usage is TRBV11-3 and J usage is TRBJ2-5; D is perhaps TRBD2 (5 bases). Trimming stripped 5 bases from V and 4 bases from J, with 14 bases between. The CDR3 loop spans 14 amino acids. Germline V lookup: CDR1 SGHNT, CDR2 YENEEA. The CDR3 here is CASSPGLGRETQYF. In DNA form, the CDR3 reads TGTGCCAGCAGCCCCGGGCTGGGGAGAGAGACCCAGTACTTC.

This clone was observed a handful of times. The chain carries TRBV6-5 and TRBJ2-1; 7 bases fit TRBD2. J was trimmed by 7 bases and V by 8 bases; bases with no gene match: 14. CDR1 and CDR2 from the germline V gene are MNHEY and SVGAGI. The CDR3 totals 15 residues. CDR3 protein: CASWEGGVRWNEQFF. In DNA, the CDR3 is TGTGCCAGCTGGGAGGGAGGGGTCAGGTGGAATGAGCAGTTCTTC.

The chain employs TRBV11-2 and TRBJ1-1; D remains ambiguous. Germline V gene sequence: CDR1 SGHAT, CDR2 FQNNGV. CDR3 length equals 14 residues. The germline V and J ends were trimmed by 2 bases and 2 bases, with 9 bases remaining between them. CDR3 residues: CASSLRSLNTEAFF. The DNA for the CDR3 is TGTGCCAGCAGCTTACGTAGTCTTAACACTGAAGCTTTCTTT.

The V and J genes are TRBV5-4 and TRBJ1-4; 11 positions match TRBD1. This CDR3 is 17 amino acids long. Germline CDR1 and CDR2: SGHNT and YYREEE (reference sequence). The V segment lost 1 base and the J segment 2 bases; nucleotides outside the gene matches: 4. CDR3 protein: CASSLKDRGPTNEKLFF. The CDR3 DNA reads TGTGCCAGCAGCTTGAAGGACAGGGGGCCTACTAATGAAAAACTGTTTTTT.

The chain joins TRBV12-5 to TRBJ2-3; 7 nucleotides line up with TRBD1. Germline values: CDR1 LGHNT, CDR2 FRNRAP. V gave up 6 bases and J gave up 2 bases; unmatched junction bases: 8. The CDR3 has 15 amino acids. CDR3 protein: CASGPGTDLTDTQYF. The CDR3 DNA sequence: TGTGCTAGTGGCCCCGGGACAGACCTCACAGATACGCAGTATTTT.

The chain has TRBV28 and TRBJ1-5; TRBD1 might be the D (6 bases). Germline CDR1 and CDR2: MDHEN and SYDVKM. This CDR3 has 14 residues. V lost 4 bases and J lost 13, with 20 bases in between. CDR3 DNA: TGTGCCAGCAGTTCGCCGGGACATACACTAACTCAGCATTTT. It translates to CASSSPGHTLTQHF.

This clone was observed once. The chain couples TRBV5-6 to TRBJ2-5, with D perhaps TRBD1 (6 bases). The germline CDR1 and CDR2 sequences are SGHDT and YYEEEE. V dropped 3 bases and J dropped 4 bases, with 13 bases sitting between them. The length of the CDR3 is 14 residues. The CDR3 nucleotides read TGTGCCAGCAGCTCCAGGGGATTTGGAGAGACCCAGTACTTC. This encodes CASSSRGFGETQYF. Full variable domain (outside the CDR3, taken from reference TRBV5-6 and TRBJ2-5): DAGVTQSPTHLIKTRGQQVTLRCSPKSGHDTVSWYQQALGQGPQFIFQYYEEEERQRGNFPDRFSGHQFPNYSSELNVNALLLGDSALYLCASSSRGFGETQYFGPGTRLLVL.

Written as DNA, the CDR3 is TGCAGTGCTTCAAGCAATCAGCCCCAGCATTTT. This codes for CSASSNQPQHF. This chain connects TRBV20-1 to TRBJ1-5; D ambiguous. Germline V CDR1 and CDR2: DFQATT, SNEGSKA (reference sequence). This CDR3 spans 11 amino acids. V gave up 5 bases and J gave up 1 base, with 3 bases separating them.

CDR3 sequence: CATSAGWTSGIGVGEQFF. CDR3 nucleotides: TGTGCCACCAGCGCCGGCTGGACTAGCGGGATCGGGGTAGGTGAGCAGTTCTTC. The gene calls are TRBV15 and TRBJ2-1; TRBD2 matches 12 bases. V shed 5 bases, J shed 9 bases, and the junction held 17 bases outside the gene matches. Germline V gene data show CDR1 as LNHNV and CDR2 as YYDKDF (reference sequence). The CDR3 is 18 amino acids.